Listed here is a single T cell receptor (beta chain). These data originate in a study of memory CD4+ T cells and cytomegalovirus serostatus. The sort gate was single viable CD3+CD4+CD8-CD45RO+ cells for memory CD4+ T cells. Donors' CMV status reflects serum IgG against pp150, pp28, p38, p52. The assay was immunoSEQ multiplex PCR, and TCRdb's table has in-frame clones only and misses some. Of around 57,000 clones in the sample, about 78% were seen once. The sequencing sample was made of memory CD4+ T cells from blood. This receptor was identified in an adult in good health and CMV-seronegative. Some clones in this sample may be carry-over from other donors' samples.

The DNA of the CDR3 is TGTGCCAGCAGCTTAAGAGGGGATGACGAGCAGTACTTC. The encoded protein is CASSLRGDDEQYF. The V gene is TRBV7-9, the J gene TRBJ2-7, with D perhaps matching TRBD1 or TRBD2 (5 bases each). The CDR3 loop spans 13 amino acids. Trimming pared 2 bases from V and 5 bases from J, leaving 10 bases between. Germline CDR1 is SEHNR and CDR2 is FQNEAQ (reference sequence).